This T cell receptor (beta chain) was recorded in a study of cytomegalovirus exposure and HLA in healthy donors. General study results and limits: It was assumed in the presence/absence analyses that sequencing depth was roughly uniform across donors.

The CDR3 spans 15 residues. Germline lookup yields CDR1 ENHRY and CDR2 SYGVKD. After removal of 5 bases from V and 7 bases from J, the junction contained 11 bases not matched to a gene. Only one count was recorded for this clone. The target antigen is unknown. In the PCR, 60 Vbeta and 13 Jbeta primers were used. Sequencing was performed with immunoSEQ multiplex PCR; in TCRdb, only in-frame clones are kept and a portion is missing. The table includes under 150,000 clones, about four fifths detected once. This clonotype originated in a woman aged 18-29 years in good health and CMV-seronegative. Input material: PBMCs. The chain links TRBV10-3 to TRBJ1-2; 9 bases align to TRBD1. The DNA of the CDR3 is TGTGCCATCAGTAGGGGAATACAGGGGGCAGGTGGCTACACCTTC. Amino acid sequence: CAISRGIQGAGGYTF.